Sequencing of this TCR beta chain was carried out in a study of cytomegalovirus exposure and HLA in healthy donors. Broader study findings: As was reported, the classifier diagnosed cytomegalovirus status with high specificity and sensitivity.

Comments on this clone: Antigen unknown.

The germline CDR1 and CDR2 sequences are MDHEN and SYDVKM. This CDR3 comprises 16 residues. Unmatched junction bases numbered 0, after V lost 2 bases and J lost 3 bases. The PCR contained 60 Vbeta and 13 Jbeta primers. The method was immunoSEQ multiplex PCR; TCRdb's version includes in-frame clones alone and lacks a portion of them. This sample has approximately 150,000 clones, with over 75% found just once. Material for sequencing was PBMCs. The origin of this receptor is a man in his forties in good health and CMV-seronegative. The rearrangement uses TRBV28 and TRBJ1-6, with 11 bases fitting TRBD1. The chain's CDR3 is CASSLGTGGYNSPLHF. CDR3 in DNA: TGTGCCAGCAGTTTAGGGACAGGGGGCTATAATTCACCCCTCCACTTT.